The 17 T cell receptor beta chains below were found in one sample sequenced in a study of T-cell memory formation after mild COVID-19 (dated by TCRdb to about 2021). Library preparation used 5' RACE. TCRdb shows the sequencer as Illumina NovaSeq 6000. The public sequencing data were trimmed at Q25 with fastp and processed into clonotypes with MiXCR by TCRdb, which kept only in-frame beta chains. Merged by CDR3 protein, the rows form single entries marked with the most common genes and DNA. Counted in this sample were some 160,000 distinct CDR3 sequences; roughly 31% of them appeared once. Jointly, the top ten make up 12% of the sample. Sequencing was carried out using PBMCs or a T cell subset sorted from them (not recorded which). The receptors here all came from an adult woman who had mild COVID-19 (a few samples of this study predate the infection). The sample titles of this study are shuffled in the database, so cell type and time point are left out; the donor was told from shared clones.

The chain joins TRBV15 to TRBJ1-6, with 11 bases fitting TRBD1. V dropped 8 bases and J dropped 6; count of bases not matched to a gene: 6. Germline V gene lookup returns CDR1 LNHNV and CDR2 YYDKDF (reference sequence). This CDR3 has 15 amino acids. The CDR3 region has the DNA TGTGCCACCCGGGACAGGGGGGTCGGTAATTCACCCCTCCACTTT. Translating it yields CATRDRGVGNSPLHF.

The V and J genes are TRBV11-2 and TRBJ2-7; no clear D gene. CDR3 length: 13 amino acids. V was cut by 3 bases and J by 6 bases, with 12 bases left in between. The germline gives CDR1 SGHAT, CDR2 FQNNGV. The CDR3 nucleotides are TGTGCCAGCAGCTTCGGGTCCTCTGGCGAGCAGTACTTC. Its translation: CASSFGSSGEQYF.

In regard to this clonotype: This may come from a read error, since a much larger clone is one base off. The chain combines TRBV4-3 with TRBJ2-5; no clear D. Germline values: CDR1 LGHNA, CDR2 YSLEER. The CDR3 sequence is 15 residues long. CDR3 amino acids: CASSQDRALQETLYF. CDR3 nucleotides: TGCGCCAGCAGCCAAGATAGGGCTCTCCAAGAGACCCTGTACTTC.

J is TRBJ1-3 and V is TRBV7-9; no firm D call. Trimming removed 5 bases from V and 0 bases from J, with 14 bases in between. This CDR3 is 16 amino acids long. Germline V CDR1 and CDR2: SEHNR, FQNEAQ (reference sequence). CDR3 amino acids: CASSIVRRGSGNTIYF. CDR3 in DNA: TGTGCCAGCAGCATCGTTAGACGGGGCTCTGGAAACACCATATATTTT.

This chain joins TRBV19 and TRBJ2-5; 8 nucleotides align to TRBD2. Germline-derived CDR1 and CDR2 are LNHDA and SQIVND (reference sequence). The CDR3 has 14 residues. After removal of 6 bases from V and 3 bases from J, the junction contained 6 bases not matched to a gene. CDR3 DNA sequence: TGTGCCAGTAGGGGGACTAGGGGAGAAGAGACCCAGTACTTC. Its protein is CASRGTRGEETQYF.

This chain connects TRBV12-3 or TRBV12-4 to TRBJ2-1; the D is unclear. The ends were cut back, 4 bases at V and 8 bases at J, with 21 bases in the middle. This CDR3 is 16 amino acids long. CDR3 loop: CASSSQVDRLPDEQFF. The DNA for the CDR3 is TGTGCCAGCAGTTCTCAAGTGGACCGCCTCCCGGATGAGCAGTTCTTC.

The V gene is TRBV4-1, the J gene TRBJ2-7, with D perhaps matching TRBD1 (5 bases). Per germline, CDR1 MGHRA and CDR2 YSYEKL. V lost 0 bases and J 3 bases, leaving 9 bases between the germline ends. The CDR3 runs to 14 residues. CDR3 sequence reads: CASSQDRGFYEQYF. In DNA form, the CDR3 reads TGCGCCAGCAGCCAAGATAGGGGATTCTACGAGCAGTACTTC.

This clonotype was seen more than once but under ten times. V usage is TRBV4-2 and J usage is TRBJ2-3; D is perhaps TRBD2 (6 bases). V was shortened by 4 bases and J by 1 base, with 9 bases between the two germline ends. The length of the CDR3 is 14 residues. Germline loops: CDR1 LGHNA, CDR2 YNFKEQ. CDR3 sequence: CASSRGGGTDTQYF. The DNA of the CDR3 is TGTGCCAGCAGCCGGGGCGGGGGCACAGATACGCAGTATTTT.

This clonotype showed up just a few times. The genes are TRBV19 and TRBJ1-5; tentatively, D is TRBD1 (6 bases). The CDR3 has 15 amino acids. Trimming removed 2 bases from V and 1 base from J, with 9 bases in between. Germline CDR1 and CDR2: LNHDA and SQIVND (reference sequence). The CDR3 region has the DNA TGTGCCAGTAGTATATGGGGGCACAGCAATCAGCCCCAGCATTTT. Translation: CASSIWGHSNQPQHF. The variable domain in full, completed from reference TRBV19 and TRBJ1-5, reads DGGITQSPKYLFRKEGQNVTLSCEQNLNHDAMYWYRQDPGQGLRLIYYSQIVNDFQKGDIAEGYSVSREKKESFPLTVTSAQKNPTAFYLCASSIWGHSNQPQHFGDGTRLSIL.

A few counts support this clonotype. V gene TRBV25-1 combines with J gene TRBJ2-5, with D maybe TRBD2 (6 bases). V was shortened by 6 bases and J by 1 base, with 15 bases between the two germline ends. Germline assignment: CDR1 MGHDK and CDR2 SYGVNS. There are 15 residues in the CDR3. Written as DNA, the CDR3 is TGTGCCAGCAGCCTACGGGGCGGGGCCCAAGAGACCCAGTACTTC. It translates to CASSLRGGAQETQYF.

This clonotype showed up just a few times. The chain recombines TRBV29-1 with TRBJ2-7; D might be TRBD1 or TRBD2, each matching 6 bases. The CDR3 is 12 residues long. V shed 4 bases and J shed 3 bases, with 10 bases lying between them. In germline, CDR1 is SQVTM, CDR2 ANQGSEA. In nucleotides, the CDR3 is TGCAGCGTTGTGGAGGGGGTCTACGAGCAGTACTTC. This codes for CSVVEGVYEQYF.

The genes are TRBV7-9 and TRBJ2-7, with D perhaps TRBD1 or TRBD2 (5 bases each). This CDR3 comprises 11 residues. V lost 3 bases to trimming and J lost 6 bases, with 6 bases between them. Germline V CDR1 and CDR2: SEHNR, FQNEAQ (reference sequence). CDR3 sequence reads: CASSFGTEQYF. Written as DNA, the CDR3 is TGTGCCAGCAGCTTTGGGACCGAGCAGTACTTC.

The chain has TRBV7-9 and TRBJ1-1; D not resolved. The V gene lost 1 base and the J gene lost 3 bases, with 12 bases spanning the gap. CDR3 length: 15 residues. The germline V gene has CDR1 SEHNR and CDR2 FQNEAQ (reference sequence). The DNA for the CDR3 is TGTGCCAGCAGCTTAGGGACCATTTGGGACACTGAAGCTTTCTTT. Translation gives CASSLGTIWDTEAFF.

This chain links TRBV7-9 with TRBJ1-6; TRBD1 agrees at 8 bases. Trimming cost V 5 bases and J 8 bases; bases outside gene matches: 8. The CDR3 runs to 15 residues. From germline, CDR1 is SEHNR and CDR2 FQNEAQ (reference sequence). Here the CDR3 reads CASSRDDRGHSPLHF. The CDR3 nucleotides are TGTGCCAGCAGCCGTGACGACAGGGGACATTCACCCCTCCACTTT.

This clonotype came up a few times. J is TRBJ1-2 and V is TRBV12-3 or TRBV12-4; the D is unclear. The CDR3 consists of 12 residues. Trimming left V 5 bases short and J 6 bases short, with 10 bases between. CDR3 bases: TGTGCCAGCAGTCACACGAGGGATGGCTACACCTTC. It is translated as CASSHTRDGYTF.

The gene calls are TRBV11-2 and TRBJ1-5, with no clear D. The CDR3 consists of 15 residues. Germline V gene data show CDR1 as SGHAT and CDR2 as FQNNGV. V was pared by 5 bases and J by 0 bases, with 11 bases between. This CDR3 is CASSPDFNSNQPQHF. CDR3 DNA sequence: TGTGCCAGCAGCCCAGACTTCAATAGCAATCAGCCCCAGCATTTT.

In this sample, this clonotype turned up a few times. A read error may account for a junction end that differs from germline. The rearrangement joins TRBV5-1 to TRBJ1-1; tentative D call: TRBD1 (5 bases). This CDR3 has 13 residues. Germline V gene data show CDR1 as SGHRS and CDR2 as YFSETQ. CDR3 in DNA: TGTGCCAGCAGCTCGACAGTGAACACTGAAGCTTTCTTT. Its translation is CASSSTVNTEAFF.